This T cell receptor beta chain was observed in a study of T cells in Graves' hyperthyroidism and ophthalmopathy. Study context: Peripheral blood specimens were obtained at initial diagnosis, prior to any treatment. Study-wide results and limits: A model using 13 V-J features told ophthalmopathy apart from stable hyperthyroidism. Peripheral blood also featured most of the thyroid clonotypes expanded above 0.001.

Remarks on this clonotype: Its antigen is unknown.

Trimming took off 0 bases at V and 8 bases at J, with 16 bases between the two ends. The germline CDR1 and CDR2 sequences are SGHDN and FVKESK. The CDR3 loop spans 15 amino acids. RNA transcripts yielded amplified TCR beta CDR3 regions. In the first-round RT-PCR of the TCR CDR3, the HTBI primer set was used. TCRdb analysed the multiplex PCR reads with MiXCR anew, one entry per CDR3 protein. The table shows fewer than 500,000 distinct CDR3 sequences, with about 14% occurring only once. This sequence originates from a woman in her twenties or thirties with Graves' ophthalmopathy. Sequenced: blood. The gene calls are TRBV14 and TRBJ1-2; tentatively, D is TRBD1 (5 bases). The CDR3 region is CASSQDWGDLEGYTF. In DNA form, the CDR3 reads TGTGCCAGCAGCCAAGATTGGGGGGACCTGGAGGGCTACACCTTC. Looking up the rest from reference TRBV14 and TRBJ1-2 gives the full variable domain: EAGVTQFPSHSVIEKGQTVTLRCDPISGHDNLYWYRRVMGKEIKFLLHFVKESKQDESGMPNNRFLAERTGGTYSTLKVQPAELEDSGVYFCASSQDWGDLEGYTFGSGTRLTVV.